Ten or more counts support the clone carrying this T cell receptor beta chain. CDR1 is MNHEY, CDR2 SVGEGT, per germline. Trimming shortened V by 5 bases and J by 10 bases, and 18 bases separated the two germline ends. CDR3 length equals 14 residues. Sample-barcoded 5' priming and a J-beta primer mix drove a second PCR of about 6 to 12 cycles. TCRdb reprocessed the 5' RACE reads via MiXCR and lists one record per CDR3 protein. The sample lists hundreds of thousands of distinct CDR3 sequences, 45% to 60% seen once, with approximately 12% in the top ten. This record belongs to a study of blood T cells in healthy people across ages.

This sequence originates from an elderly woman in good health. The sample taken for sequencing was blood. The V call is TRBV6-2 or TRBV6-3, the J call TRBJ2-1; D uncertain. The CDR3 is CASSPPLHQSEQFF. The CDR3 bases are TGTGCCAGCAGTCCACCCTTACACCAATCGGAGCAGTTCTTC.